The clone carrying this TCR beta chain appeared a few times. This sample stems from a study of cytomegalovirus exposure and HLA in healthy donors. 13 Jbeta primers and 60 Vbeta primers were used for the PCR. Clones were read by immunoSEQ multiplex PCR, and TCRdb kept only the in-frame ones, dropping some. The sample shows approximately 170,000 clones, approximately 82% of them seen only once. Trimming cost V 4 bases and J 2 bases, with 8 bases left between them. The germline V gene has CDR1 MNHEY and CDR2 SMNVEV (reference sequence). The CDR3 covers 14 residues. V is TRBV27 and J is TRBJ2-2; unclear D gene. Sequencing was carried out using PBMCs. The receptor's source is a male donor in good health and CMV-seronegative. The CDR3 nucleotides are TGTGCCAGCAGTTGGTCGGTTAACACCGGGGAGCTGTTTTTT. Its protein is CASSWSVNTGELFF.